The sample holds a few counts of the clone carrying this T cell receptor beta chain. Its antigen is still unknown. This sample stems from a study of blood T cells in healthy people across ages. Whole-study results and caveats: PBMCs left unsorted prevented a conclusive naive versus antigen-experienced comparison.

Alongside a J-beta primer mix, a sample-barcoded 5' primer served in a second PCR lasting about 6 to 12 cycles. TCRdb re-called the 5' RACE reads with MiXCR, one entry per CDR3 protein. The sample consists of roughly 1.9 million distinct CDR3 sequences, roughly two fifths of them appearing once. Germline assignment: CDR1 ENHRY and CDR2 SYGVKD. This CDR3 comprises 15 residues. V was pared by 0 bases and J by 1 base, with 4 bases between. The chain links TRBV10-3 to TRBJ2-6; D unclear. This TCR derives from a human donor in good health. The sequencing sample was made of blood. CDR3 region: CAISESLSGANVLTF. The CDR3 DNA reads as TGTGCCATCAGTGAGTCCCTGTCTGGGGCCAACGTCCTGACTTTC.